Listed below are T cell receptor beta chains from one sample, sequenced in a study of a mutant IDH1 vaccine in newly diagnosed glioma. Their antigens are not known. Sequenced by immunoSEQ multiplex PCR; TCRdb stores in-frame clones only, minus some. The sample consists of roughly 32,000 clones, about 82% of them appearing once. Specimen: PBMCs, collected from a glioma patient whose treatment included an IDH1 peptide vaccine. Receptor source: a man between 40 and 49 years old with glioma. Some clones in this sample may be carry-over from other donors' samples. Both conserved end residues are part of each CDR3. Where a row states a size, it is once, few, many or the class of an expanded clone; other rows omit it.

>TRBV7-8|TRBJ2-7|.
CASSRTGGHEQYF
>TRBV14|TRBJ2-6|.
CASSPWGGSLRGANVLTF
>TRBV7-6|TRBJ2-3|.
CASSSALAGTDTQYF
>TRBV27|TRBJ1-1|once
CASSFSGTGEAFF
>TRBV29-1|TRBJ1-1|.
CSVCGGLNTEAFF
>TRBV7-9|TRBJ2-1|.
CASRPVGEQFF
>TRBV18|TRBJ1-5|.
CASSQEGDQPQHF
>TRBV5-6|TRBJ1-1|.
CASSLVGRNTEAFF
>TRBV19|TRBJ1-5|.
CASSIGRDSNQPQHF
>TRBV14|TRBJ1-3|.
CASSREQTGYDSGNTIYF
>TRBV7-9|TRBJ2-2|once
CASSSGYQGNTGELFF
>TRBV30|TRBJ2-7|.
CAWSPVKGGWYYEQYF
>TRBV7-8|TRBJ2-1|.
CASSLEGPGGGVSYNEQFF
>TRBV7-2|TRBJ1-5|.
CASSLVGREQPQHF
>TRBV18|TRBJ2-7|.
CASSPSAEQYF
>TRBV7-8|TRBJ2-7|.
CASSFRQGIAYEQYF
>TRBV19|TRBJ2-3|once
CASMESGGLISTDTQYF
>TRBV30|TRBJ1-2|.
CAWTPGKMNYGYTF
>TRBV29-1|TRBJ2-7|.
CSVEDEGSYEQYF
>TRBV9|TRBJ1-2|.
CASSVSIQGENYGYTF
>TRBV5-1|TRBJ2-7|.
CASSLEGQTYEQYF
>TRBV25-1|TRBJ1-5|.
CASSGYYQPQHF
>TRBV29-1|TRBJ2-7|.
CSVGQSYEQYF
>TRBV4-1|TRBJ1-5|.
CASSQDQGGINQPQHF
>TRBV6-8|TRBJ2-7|once
CASSYSNAGRGPGEQYF
>TRBV18|TRBJ2-7|.
CASSQGSSGVLSYEQYF
>TRBV30|TRBJ1-6|.
CAWSVQQGRNSPLHF
>TRBV5-1|TRBJ1-2|.
CASSLQWNYGYTF
>TRBV18|TRBJ2-6|.
CASRPRSSGANVLTF
>TRBV15|TRBJ2-1|.
CATSRVQRGRRLHNEQFF
>TRBV5-1|TRBJ2-5|.
CASSLVAEETQYF
>TRBV27|TRBJ2-2|.
CASSLSETGELFF
>TRBV5-4|TRBJ1-1|medium-sized
CASSAPKEGNTEAFF
>TRBV18|TRBJ1-2|once
CASSPDQQNYGYTF
>TRBV10-3|TRBJ1-3|few
CAIIGTGSGNTIYF
>TRBV27|TRBJ2-2|.
CASSFEGQGLTGELFF
>TRBV6-6|TRBJ2-7|once
CASSYGPRAQSYEQYF
>TRBV10-3|TRBJ1-3|.
CAIGEDSGNTIYF
>TRBV5-1|TRBJ2-1|.
CASSDGQGRYNEQFF
>TRBV4-1|TRBJ1-6|.
CASSQGENTSPLHF
>TRBV10-1|TRBJ2-7|.
CASSEDGPLGQYF